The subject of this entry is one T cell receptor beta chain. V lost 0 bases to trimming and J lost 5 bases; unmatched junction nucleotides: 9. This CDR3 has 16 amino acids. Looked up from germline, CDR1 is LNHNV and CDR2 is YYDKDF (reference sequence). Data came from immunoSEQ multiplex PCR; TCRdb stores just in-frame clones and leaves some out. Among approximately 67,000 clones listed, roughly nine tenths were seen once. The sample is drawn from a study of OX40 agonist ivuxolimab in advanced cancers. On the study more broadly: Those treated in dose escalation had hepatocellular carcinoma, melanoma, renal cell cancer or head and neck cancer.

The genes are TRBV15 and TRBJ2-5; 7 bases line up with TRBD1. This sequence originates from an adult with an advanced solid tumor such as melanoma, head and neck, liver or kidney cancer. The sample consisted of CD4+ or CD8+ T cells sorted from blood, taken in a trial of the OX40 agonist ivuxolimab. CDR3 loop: CATSREREARGETQYF. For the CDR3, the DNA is TGTGCCACCAGCAGAGAAAGAGAGGCCAGGGGGGAGACCCAGTACTTC.